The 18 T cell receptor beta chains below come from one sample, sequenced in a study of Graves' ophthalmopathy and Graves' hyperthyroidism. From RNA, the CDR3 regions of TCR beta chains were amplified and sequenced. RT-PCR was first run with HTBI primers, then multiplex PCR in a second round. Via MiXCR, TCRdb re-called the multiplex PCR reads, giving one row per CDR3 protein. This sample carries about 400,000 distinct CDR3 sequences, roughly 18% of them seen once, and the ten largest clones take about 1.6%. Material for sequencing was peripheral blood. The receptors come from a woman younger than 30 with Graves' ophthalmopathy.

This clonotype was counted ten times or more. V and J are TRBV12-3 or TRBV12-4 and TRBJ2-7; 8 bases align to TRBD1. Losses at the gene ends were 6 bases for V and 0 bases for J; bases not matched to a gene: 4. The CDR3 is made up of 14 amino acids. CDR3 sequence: CASSLRGLSYEQYF. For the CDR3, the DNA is TGTGCCAGCAGCCTCAGGGGGCTCTCCTACGAGCAGTACTTC.

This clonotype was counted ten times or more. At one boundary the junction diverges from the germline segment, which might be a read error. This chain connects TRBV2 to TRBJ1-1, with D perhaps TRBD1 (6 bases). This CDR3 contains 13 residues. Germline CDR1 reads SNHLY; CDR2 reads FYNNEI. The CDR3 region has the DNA TGTGCTAGCAGTGAAGGGGGAGTTACTGAAGCTTTCTTT. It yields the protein CASSEGGVTEAFF.

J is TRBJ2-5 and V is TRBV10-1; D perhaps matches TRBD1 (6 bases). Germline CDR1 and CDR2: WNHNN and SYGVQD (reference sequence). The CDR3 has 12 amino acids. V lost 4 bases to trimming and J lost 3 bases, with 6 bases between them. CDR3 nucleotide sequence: TGCGCCAGCAGTGGGACAGAAGAGACCCAGTACTTC. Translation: CASSGTEETQYF.

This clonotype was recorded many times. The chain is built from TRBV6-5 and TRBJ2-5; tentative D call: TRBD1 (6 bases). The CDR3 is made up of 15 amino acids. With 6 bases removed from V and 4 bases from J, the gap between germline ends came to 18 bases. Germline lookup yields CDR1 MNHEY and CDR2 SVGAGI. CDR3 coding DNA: TGTGCCAGCAGGGCAGGGGCGGTTGCTGGAGAGACCCAGTACTTC. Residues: CASRAGAVAGETQYF.

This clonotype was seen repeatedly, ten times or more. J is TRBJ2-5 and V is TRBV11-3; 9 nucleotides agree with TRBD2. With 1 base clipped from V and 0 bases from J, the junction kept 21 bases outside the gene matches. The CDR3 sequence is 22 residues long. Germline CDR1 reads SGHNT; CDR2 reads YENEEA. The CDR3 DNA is TGTGCCAGCAGCTTAGGTAGCCTACCCCCCGGGTCTAGCGGGGCCAACCAAGAGACCCAGTACTTC. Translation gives CASSLGSLPPGSSGANQETQYF.

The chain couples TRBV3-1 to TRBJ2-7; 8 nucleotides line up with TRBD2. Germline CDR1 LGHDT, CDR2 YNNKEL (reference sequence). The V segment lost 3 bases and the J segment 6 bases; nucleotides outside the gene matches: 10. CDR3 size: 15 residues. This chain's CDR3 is CASSQFGTSKGEQYF. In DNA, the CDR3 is TGTGCCAGCAGCCAGTTCGGGACTAGTAAAGGCGAGCAGTACTTC.

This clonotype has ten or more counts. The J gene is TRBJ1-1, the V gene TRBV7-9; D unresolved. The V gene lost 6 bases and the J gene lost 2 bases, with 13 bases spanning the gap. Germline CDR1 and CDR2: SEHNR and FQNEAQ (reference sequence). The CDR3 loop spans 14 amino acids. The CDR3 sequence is CASSSSAVNTEAFF. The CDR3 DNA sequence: TGTGCCAGCAGTTCGTCGGCCGTTAACACTGAAGCTTTCTTT.

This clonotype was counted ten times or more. The CDR3: CASSFTLAGVGETQYF. CDR3 bases: TGTGCCAGCAGTTTCACTCTAGCGGGAGTCGGAGAGACCCAGTACTTC. The chain carries TRBV28 and TRBJ2-5, with 10 nucleotides matching TRBD2. The CDR3 sequence is 16 residues long. The germline V gene has CDR1 MDHEN and CDR2 SYDVKM. V shed 3 bases, J shed 4 bases, and the junction held 8 bases outside the gene matches. The full variable domain, in which reference TRBV28 and TRBJ2-5 provide the parts outside the CDR3, is DVKVTQSSRYLVKRTGEKVFLECVQDMDHENMFWYRQDPGLGLRLIYFSYDVKMKEKGDIPEGYSVSREKKERFSLILESASTNQTSMYLCASSFTLAGVGETQYFGPGTRLLVL.

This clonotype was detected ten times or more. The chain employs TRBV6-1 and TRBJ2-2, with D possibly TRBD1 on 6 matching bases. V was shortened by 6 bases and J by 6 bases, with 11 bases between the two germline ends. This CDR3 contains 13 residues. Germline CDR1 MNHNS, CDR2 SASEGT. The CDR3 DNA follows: TGTGCCAGCAGCGCTCCAGGGGCCGGGGAGCTGTTTTTT. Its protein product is CASSAPGAGELFF.

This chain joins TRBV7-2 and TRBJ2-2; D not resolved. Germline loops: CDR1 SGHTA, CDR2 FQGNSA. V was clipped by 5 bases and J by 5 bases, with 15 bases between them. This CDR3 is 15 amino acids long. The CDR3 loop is CASSPWTENTGELFF. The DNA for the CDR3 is TGTGCCAGCAGCCCTTGGACCGAGAATACCGGGGAGCTGTTTTTT. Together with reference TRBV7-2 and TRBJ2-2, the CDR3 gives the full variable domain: GAGVSQSPSNKVTEKGKDVELRCDPISGHTALYWYRQSLGQGLEFLIYFQGNSAPDKSGLPSDRFSAERTGGSVSTLTIQRTQQEDSAVYLCASSPWTENTGELFFGEGSRLTVL.

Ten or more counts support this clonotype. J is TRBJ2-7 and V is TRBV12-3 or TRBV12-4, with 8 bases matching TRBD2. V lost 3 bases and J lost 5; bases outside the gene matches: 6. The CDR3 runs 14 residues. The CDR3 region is CASSFNGGAHEQYF. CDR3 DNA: TGTGCCAGCAGTTTTAACGGGGGGGCCCACGAGCAGTACTTC.

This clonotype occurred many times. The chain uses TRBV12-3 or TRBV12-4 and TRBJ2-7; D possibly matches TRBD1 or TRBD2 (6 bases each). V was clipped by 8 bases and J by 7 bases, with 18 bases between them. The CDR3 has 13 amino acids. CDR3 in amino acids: CASRGTGAYEQYF. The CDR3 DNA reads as TGTGCCAGCCGTGGTACGGGGGCTTATGAGCAGTACTTC.

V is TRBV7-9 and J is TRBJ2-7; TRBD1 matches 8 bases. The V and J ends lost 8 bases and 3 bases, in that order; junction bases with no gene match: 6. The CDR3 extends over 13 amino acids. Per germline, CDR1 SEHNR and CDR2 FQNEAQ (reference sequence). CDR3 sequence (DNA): TGTGCCAGCGGAAGGGGACAGGTCTACGAGCAGTACTTC. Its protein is CASGRGQVYEQYF.

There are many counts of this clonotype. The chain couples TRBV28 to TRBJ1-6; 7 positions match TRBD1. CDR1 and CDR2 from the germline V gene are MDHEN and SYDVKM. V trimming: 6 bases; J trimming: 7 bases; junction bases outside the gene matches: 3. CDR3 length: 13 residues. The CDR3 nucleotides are TGTGCCAGCAGAGGACAGGTGAATTCACCCCTCCACTTT. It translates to CASRGQVNSPLHF.

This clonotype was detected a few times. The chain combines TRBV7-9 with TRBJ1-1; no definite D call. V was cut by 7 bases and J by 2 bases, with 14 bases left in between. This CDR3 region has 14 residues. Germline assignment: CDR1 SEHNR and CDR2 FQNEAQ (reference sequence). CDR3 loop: CASKELGRNTEAFF. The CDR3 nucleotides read TGTGCCAGCAAGGAACTTGGCAGAAACACTGAAGCTTTCTTT.

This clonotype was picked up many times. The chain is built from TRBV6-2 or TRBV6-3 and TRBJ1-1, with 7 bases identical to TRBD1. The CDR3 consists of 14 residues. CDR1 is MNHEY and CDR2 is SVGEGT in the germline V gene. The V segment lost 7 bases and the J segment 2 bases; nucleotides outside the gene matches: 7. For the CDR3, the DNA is TGTGCCAGCAAACGACAGGGCCCTAACACTGAAGCTTTCTTT. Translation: CASKRQGPNTEAFF.

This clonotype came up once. CDR3 DNA sequence: TGTGCCAGCAGTTCCGACAGGGAATCCTACGAGCAGTACTTC. Translation gives CASSSDRESYEQYF. The genes are TRBV27 and TRBJ2-7; TRBD1 agrees at 7 bases. The CDR3 extends over 14 amino acids. Germline-derived CDR1 and CDR2 are MNHEY and SMNVEV (reference sequence). The V segment lost 4 bases and the J segment 1 base; nucleotides outside the gene matches: 4.

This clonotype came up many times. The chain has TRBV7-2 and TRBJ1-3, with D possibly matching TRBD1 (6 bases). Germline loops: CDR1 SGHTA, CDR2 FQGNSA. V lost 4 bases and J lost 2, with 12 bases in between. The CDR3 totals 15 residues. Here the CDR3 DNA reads TGTGCCAGCAGCTCCGGGGGGGCGCCTGGAAACACCATATATTTT. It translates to CASSSGGAPGNTIYF.